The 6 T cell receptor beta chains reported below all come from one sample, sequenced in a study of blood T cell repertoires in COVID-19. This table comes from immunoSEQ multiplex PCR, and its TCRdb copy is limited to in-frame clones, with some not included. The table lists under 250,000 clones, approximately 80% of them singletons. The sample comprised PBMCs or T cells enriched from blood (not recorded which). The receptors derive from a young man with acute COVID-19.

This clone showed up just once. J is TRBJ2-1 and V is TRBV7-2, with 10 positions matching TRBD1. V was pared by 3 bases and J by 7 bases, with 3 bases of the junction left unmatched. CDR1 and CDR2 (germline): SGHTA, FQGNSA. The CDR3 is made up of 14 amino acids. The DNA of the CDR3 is TGTGCCAGCAGCTTCCTGGACAGGGGGAATGAGCAGTTCTTC. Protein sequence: CASSFLDRGNEQFF.

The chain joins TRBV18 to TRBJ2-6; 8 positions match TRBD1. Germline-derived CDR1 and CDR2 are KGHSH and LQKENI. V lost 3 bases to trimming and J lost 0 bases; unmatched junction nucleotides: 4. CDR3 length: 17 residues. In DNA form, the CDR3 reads TGTGCCAGCTCACCGACAGGGGCTATCTCTGGGGCCAACGTCCTGACTTTC. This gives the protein CASSPTGAISGANVLTF. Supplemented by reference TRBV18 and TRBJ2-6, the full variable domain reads NAGVMQNPRHLVRRRGQEARLRCSPMKGHSHVYWYRQLPEEGLKFMVYLQKENIIDESGMPKERFSAEFPKEGPSILRIQQVVRGDSAAYFCASSPTGAISGANVLTFGAGSRLTVL.

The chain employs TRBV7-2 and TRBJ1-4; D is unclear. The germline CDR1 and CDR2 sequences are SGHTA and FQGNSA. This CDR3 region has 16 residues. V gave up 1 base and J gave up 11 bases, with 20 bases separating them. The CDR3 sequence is CASSLVPTVASGKLFF. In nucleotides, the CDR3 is TGTGCCAGCAGCTTAGTCCCGACGGTTGCTTCGGGGAAACTGTTTTTT.

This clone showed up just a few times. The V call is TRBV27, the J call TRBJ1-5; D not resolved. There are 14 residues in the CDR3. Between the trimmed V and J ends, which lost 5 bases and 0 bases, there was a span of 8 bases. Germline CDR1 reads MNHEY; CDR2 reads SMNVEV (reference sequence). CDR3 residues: CASSRGNSNQPQHF. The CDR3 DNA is TGTGCCAGCAGTCGCGGGAATAGCAATCAGCCCCAGCATTTT.

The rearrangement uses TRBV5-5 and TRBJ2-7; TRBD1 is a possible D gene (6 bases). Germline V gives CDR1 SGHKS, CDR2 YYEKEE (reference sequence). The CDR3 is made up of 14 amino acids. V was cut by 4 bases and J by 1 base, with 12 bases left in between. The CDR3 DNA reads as TGTGCCAGCAGCCGGGACACTTCTTCCTACGAGCAGTACTTC. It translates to CASSRDTSSYEQYF. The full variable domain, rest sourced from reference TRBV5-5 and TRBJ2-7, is DAGVTQSPTHLIKTRGQQVTLRCSPISGHKSVSWYQQVLGQGPQFIFQYYEKEERGRGNFPDRFSARQFPNYSSELNVNALLLGDSALYLCASSRDTSSYEQYFGPGTRLTVT.

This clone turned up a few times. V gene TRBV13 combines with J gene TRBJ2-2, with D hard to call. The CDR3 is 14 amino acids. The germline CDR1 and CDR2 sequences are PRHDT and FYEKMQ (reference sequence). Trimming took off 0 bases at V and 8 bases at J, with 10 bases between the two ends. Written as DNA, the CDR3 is TGTGCCAGCAGCTTAGGCCGTCCTACTGGGGAGCTGTTTTTT. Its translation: CASSLGRPTGELFF.